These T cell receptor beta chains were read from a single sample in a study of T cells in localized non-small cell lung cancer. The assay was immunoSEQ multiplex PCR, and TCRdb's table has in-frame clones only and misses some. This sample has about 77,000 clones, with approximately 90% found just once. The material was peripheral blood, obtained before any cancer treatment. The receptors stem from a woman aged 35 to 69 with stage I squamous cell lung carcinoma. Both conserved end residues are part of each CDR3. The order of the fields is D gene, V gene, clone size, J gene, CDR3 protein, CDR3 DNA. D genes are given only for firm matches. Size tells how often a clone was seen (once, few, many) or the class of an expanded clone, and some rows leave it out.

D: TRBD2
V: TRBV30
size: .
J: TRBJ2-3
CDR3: CAWSATSVNTDTQYF
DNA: TGTGCCTGGAGTGCGACTAGCGTCAACACAGATACGCAGTATTTT

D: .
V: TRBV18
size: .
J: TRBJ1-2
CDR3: CASSPAGVGDYGYTF
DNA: TGTGCCAGCTCACCAGCAGGGGTAGGCGACTATGGCTACACCTTC

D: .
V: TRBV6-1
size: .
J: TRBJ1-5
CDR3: CASNWGSNQPQHF
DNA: TGTGCCAGCAATTGGGGAAGCAATCAGCCCCAGCATTTT

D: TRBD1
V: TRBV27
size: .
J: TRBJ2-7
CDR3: CASRDRGSSYEQYF
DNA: TGTGCCAGCAGAGACAGGGGGAGCTCCTACGAGCAGTACTTC

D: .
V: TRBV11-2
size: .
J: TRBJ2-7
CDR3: CASSEDRLWEQYF
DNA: TGTGCCAGCAGCGAAGACAGGCTTTGGGAGCAGTACTTC

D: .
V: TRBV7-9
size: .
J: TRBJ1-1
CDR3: CASSLGGRQVLEAFF
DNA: TGTGCCAGCAGCTTAGGCGGCCGGCAGGTACTCGAAGCTTTCTTT

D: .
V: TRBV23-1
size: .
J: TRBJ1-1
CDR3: CASSHSPMNTEAFF
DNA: TGCGCCAGCAGTCACTCTCCCATGAACACTGAAGCTTTCTTT

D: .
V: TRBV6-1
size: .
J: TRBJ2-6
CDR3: CASSQGRRSSGANVLTF
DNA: TGTGCCAGCAGTCAAGGACGCCGAAGCTCTGGGGCCAACGTCTTGACTTTC

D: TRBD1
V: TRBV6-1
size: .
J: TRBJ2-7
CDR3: CASSDYGTGLYEQYF
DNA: TGTGCCAGCAGTGACTACGGGACAGGCCTCTACGAGCAGTACTTC

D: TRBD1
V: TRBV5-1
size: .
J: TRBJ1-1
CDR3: CASSLGQGATEAFF
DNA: TGCGCCAGCAGCTTGGGACAGGGGGCCACTGAAGCTTTCTTT

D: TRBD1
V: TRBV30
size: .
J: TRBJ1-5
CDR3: CAWSSGTGKLLSNQPQHF
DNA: TGTGCCTGGAGCTCGGGGACAGGGAAATTACTCTCCAATCAGCCCCAGCATTTT

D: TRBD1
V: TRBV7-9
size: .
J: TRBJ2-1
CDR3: CASSLAQGLGGEQFF
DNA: TGTGCCAGCAGCTTAGCACAGGGGCTAGGCGGTGAGCAGTTCTTC

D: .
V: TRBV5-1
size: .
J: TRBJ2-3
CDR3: CASSFSRGEQYF
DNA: TGCGCCAGCAGCTTCTCGCGGGGTGAGCAGTATTTT

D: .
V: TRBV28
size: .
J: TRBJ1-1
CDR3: CASSIRGGWAEAFF
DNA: TGTGCCAGCAGCATCAGGGGCGGGTGGGCTGAAGCTTTCTTT

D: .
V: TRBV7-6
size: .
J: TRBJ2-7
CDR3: CASSLSGGFSYEQYF
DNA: TGTGCCAGCAGCTTATCCGGGGGCTTCTCCTACGAGCAGTACTTC

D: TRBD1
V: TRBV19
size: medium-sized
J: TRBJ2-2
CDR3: CARKGAGTGELFF
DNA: TGTGCCAGAAAGGGGGCCGGCACCGGGGAGCTGTTTTTT

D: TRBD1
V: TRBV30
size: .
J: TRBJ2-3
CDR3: CAWRAGRGPTDTQYF
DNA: TGTGCCTGGAGGGCGGGCAGGGGGCCCACAGATACGCAGTATTTT

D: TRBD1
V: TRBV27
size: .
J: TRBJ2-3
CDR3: CASSSRGTGADTQYF
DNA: TGTGCCAGCAGTTCCCGTGGGACAGGGGCAGATACGCAGTATTTT

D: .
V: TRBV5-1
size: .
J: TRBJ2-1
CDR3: CASDLAGQNNEQFF
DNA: TGCGCCAGCGATTTGGCGGGGCAGAACAATGAGCAGTTCTTC

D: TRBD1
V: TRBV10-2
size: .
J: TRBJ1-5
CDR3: CASSGGQVRFNQPQHF
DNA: TGCGCCAGCAGTGGGGGACAGGTGAGATTCAATCAGCCCCAGCATTTT

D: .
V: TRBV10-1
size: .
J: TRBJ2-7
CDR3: CASSEGPYEQYF
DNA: TGCGCCAGCAGTGAGGGGCCCTACGAGCAGTACTTC

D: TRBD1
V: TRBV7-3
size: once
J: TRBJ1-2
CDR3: CASSPGTGSYGYTF
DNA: TGTGCCAGCAGCCCGGGGACAGGGTCCTATGGCTACACCTTC

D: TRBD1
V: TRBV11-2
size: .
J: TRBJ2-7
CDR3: CASSPVRGQGAEQYF
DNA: TGTGCCAGCAGCCCTGTTCGGGGACAGGGGGCCGAGCAGTACTTC

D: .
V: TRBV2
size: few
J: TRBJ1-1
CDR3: CASSSVVGTTEAFF
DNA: TGTGCCAGCAGCTCCGTTGTGGGGACCACTGAAGCTTTCTTT

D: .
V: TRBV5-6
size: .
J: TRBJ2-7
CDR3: CASIPGPGAYEQYF
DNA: TGTGCCAGCATCCCCGGGCCTGGGGCCTACGAGCAGTACTTC

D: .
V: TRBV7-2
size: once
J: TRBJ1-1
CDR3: CASKPAPKNTEAFF
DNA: TGTGCCAGCAAACCTGCACCGAAGAACACTGAAGCTTTCTTT

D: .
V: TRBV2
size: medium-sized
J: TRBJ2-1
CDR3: CASSTQHPSYNEQFF
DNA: TGTGCCAGCAGTACACAGCACCCCTCCTACAATGAGCAGTTCTTC

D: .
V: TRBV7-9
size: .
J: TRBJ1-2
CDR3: CASSHRTSGGGYTF
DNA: TGTGCCAGCAGCCACCGGACCTCGGGCGGTGGCTACACCTTC

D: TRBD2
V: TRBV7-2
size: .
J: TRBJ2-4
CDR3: CASSLVGEGNIQYF
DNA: TGTGCCAGCAGCTTAGTGGGGGAGGGAAACATTCAGTACTTC

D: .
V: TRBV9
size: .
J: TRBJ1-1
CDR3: CASSDSPRISEAFF
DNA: TGTGCCAGCAGCGACTCACCCAGGATTTCTGAAGCTTTCTTT

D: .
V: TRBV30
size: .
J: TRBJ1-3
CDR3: CAWSHPSDSGNTIYF
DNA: TGTGCCTGGAGTCACCCTTCAGACTCTGGAAACACCATATATTTT

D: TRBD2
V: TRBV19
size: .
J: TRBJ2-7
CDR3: CASSIGSGGTYEQYF
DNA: TGTGCCAGTAGTATAGGTAGCGGGGGGACCTACGAGCAGTACTTC

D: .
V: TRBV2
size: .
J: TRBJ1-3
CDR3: CASNRNGANF
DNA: TGTGCCAGCAACAGGAACGGGGCGAATTTT

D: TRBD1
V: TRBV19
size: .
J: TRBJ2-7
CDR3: CASSPTGAFYEQYF
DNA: TGTGCCAGTAGTCCGACAGGGGCGTTCTACGAGCAGTACTTC

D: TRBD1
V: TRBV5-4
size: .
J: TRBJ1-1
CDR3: CASSYRGTGFEGAFF
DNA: TGTGCCAGCAGCTACAGGGGGACAGGGTTTGAGGGAGCTTTCTTT

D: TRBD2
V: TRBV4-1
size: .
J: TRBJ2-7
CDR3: CASTQGLAGGTRSYEQYF
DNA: TGCGCCAGCACCCAAGGACTAGCGGGGGGTACCCGCTCCTACGAGCAGTACTTC

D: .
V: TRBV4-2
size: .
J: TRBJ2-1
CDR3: CASSQRAYNEQFF
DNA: TGTGCCAGCAGCCAACGTGCTTACAATGAGCAGTTCTTC

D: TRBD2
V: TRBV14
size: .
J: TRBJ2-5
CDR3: CASSQDRGSGGAQTQYF
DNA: TGTGCCAGCAGCCAAGATCGAGGTAGCGGGGGGGCCCAGACCCAGTACTTC

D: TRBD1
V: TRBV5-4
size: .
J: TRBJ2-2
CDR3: CASSAPGQGNTGELFF
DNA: TGTGCCAGCAGCGCACCGGGACAGGGTAACACCGGGGAGCTGTTTTTT

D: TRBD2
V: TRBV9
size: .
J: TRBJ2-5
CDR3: CASSEGLAVLYQETQYF
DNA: TGTGCCAGCAGCGAGGGACTAGCGGTATTATACCAAGAGACCCAGTACTTC

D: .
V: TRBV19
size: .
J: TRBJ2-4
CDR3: CASSLPLLAKNIQYF
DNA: TGTGCCAGTAGTCTGCCCCTCTTAGCCAAAAACATTCAGTACTTC